These T cell receptor beta chains were read from a single sample in a study of CD8 T cells in Susac syndrome. TCRdb reprocessed the immunoSEQ multiplex PCR reads with MiXCR, giving one entry per CDR3 protein. The sample has over 150,000 distinct CDR3 sequences, about 93% seen once. Sequenced input: CD4+ T cells from PBMCs. The origin of the receptors is a human donor with Susac syndrome. Each CDR3 is given with its conserved first and last residue. Fields, in order: clone size, D gene, V gene, J gene, CDR3 DNA, CDR3 protein. D genes are given only for firm matches. Part of the rows lack a size; the others show once, few, many or a class for expanded clones.

clone size: .
D gene: .
V gene: TRBV30
J gene: TRBJ2-1
CDR3 DNA: TGTGCCTGGAGTGAAGATGAGCAGTTCTTC
CDR3 protein: CAWSEDEQFF

clone size: .
D gene: .
V gene: TRBV9
J gene: TRBJ1-3
CDR3 DNA: TGTGCCAGCAGCGTAGCAGCCTACTCTGGAAACACCATATATTTT
CDR3 protein: CASSVAAYSGNTIYF

clone size: .
D gene: TRBD2
V gene: TRBV12-3/TRBV12-4
J gene: TRBJ2-3
CDR3 DNA: TGTGCCAGCAGCCTAGCGGGAGATGGGCCAGATACGCAGTATTTT
CDR3 protein: CASSLAGDGPDTQYF

clone size: .
D gene: TRBD2
V gene: TRBV28
J gene: TRBJ2-1
CDR3 DNA: TGTGCCAGCAGTTTTGCGGTAGCGGGAGACGATGAGCAGTTCTTC
CDR3 protein: CASSFAVAGDDEQFF

clone size: .
D gene: TRBD1
V gene: TRBV5-4
J gene: TRBJ1-2
CDR3 DNA: TGTGCCAGCAGTTCAACCGGGACAGGGGGCTACTATGGCTACACCTTC
CDR3 protein: CASSSTGTGGYYGYTF

clone size: .
D gene: TRBD1
V gene: TRBV19
J gene: TRBJ1-5
CDR3 DNA: TGTGCCAGCACGGGACAGGGGACGCTTCAGCCCCAGCATTTT
CDR3 protein: CASTGQGTLQPQHF

clone size: .
D gene: TRBD1
V gene: TRBV6-5
J gene: TRBJ2-5
CDR3 DNA: TGTGCCAGCAGTTATCCCGGGACAGGGTTAACTCGAGAGACCCAGTACTTC
CDR3 protein: CASSYPGTGLTRETQYF

clone size: .
D gene: TRBD1
V gene: TRBV5-6
J gene: TRBJ1-1
CDR3 DNA: TGTGCCAGCAGGAGAGGACAGGGCGGGACTGAAGCTTTCTTT
CDR3 protein: CASRRGQGGTEAFF

clone size: .
D gene: .
V gene: TRBV5-1
J gene: TRBJ1-2
CDR3 DNA: TGCGCCAGCAGCGGCGAAGGGGTAGATGGCTACACCTTC
CDR3 protein: CASSGEGVDGYTF

clone size: once
D gene: TRBD2
V gene: TRBV25-1
J gene: TRBJ2-5
CDR3 DNA: TGTGCCAGCAGTACCTTTAGCGGGGTGCAAGAGACCCAGTACTTC
CDR3 protein: CASSTFSGVQETQYF

clone size: .
D gene: TRBD1
V gene: TRBV29-1
J gene: TRBJ2-7
CDR3 DNA: TGCAGCGTTAAGACAGGGGTGGCCGAGCAGTACTTC
CDR3 protein: CSVKTGVAEQYF

clone size: .
D gene: .
V gene: TRBV28
J gene: TRBJ2-7
CDR3 DNA: TGTGCCAGCAGGCCGACAGGTCGCTCCCACGAGCAGTACTTC
CDR3 protein: CASRPTGRSHEQYF

clone size: .
D gene: .
V gene: TRBV30
J gene: TRBJ2-2
CDR3 DNA: TGTGCCTGGAGTCGGACGCTGAACACCGGGGAGCTGTTTTTT
CDR3 protein: CAWSRTLNTGELFF

clone size: once
D gene: .
V gene: TRBV6-2/TRBV6-3
J gene: TRBJ2-1
CDR3 DNA: TGTGCCAGCAGTTACCCTCGGTGGGACTCATTCTCCTACAATGAGCAGTTCTTC
CDR3 protein: CASSYPRWDSFSYNEQFF